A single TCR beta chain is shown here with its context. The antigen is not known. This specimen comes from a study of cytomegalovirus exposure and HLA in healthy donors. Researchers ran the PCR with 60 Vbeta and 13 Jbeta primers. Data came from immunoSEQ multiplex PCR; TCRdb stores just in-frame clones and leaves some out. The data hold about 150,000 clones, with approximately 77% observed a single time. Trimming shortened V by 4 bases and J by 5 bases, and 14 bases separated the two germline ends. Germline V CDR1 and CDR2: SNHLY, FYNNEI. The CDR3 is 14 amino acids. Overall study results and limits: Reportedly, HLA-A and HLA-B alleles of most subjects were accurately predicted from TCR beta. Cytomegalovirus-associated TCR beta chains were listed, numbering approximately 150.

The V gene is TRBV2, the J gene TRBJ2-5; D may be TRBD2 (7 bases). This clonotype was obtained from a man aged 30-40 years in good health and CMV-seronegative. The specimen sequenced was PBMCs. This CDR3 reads CASSGGGVAETQYF. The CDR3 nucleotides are TGTGCCAGCAGTGGAGGGGGGGTCGCGGAGACCCAGTACTTC.